This T cell receptor (beta chain) appears in the sequencing data of a study of CD8+ T cells in alopecia areata. Study-level results: Lesional scalp displayed greater clonality than normal scalp, most notably in alopecia totalis/universalis. Sequences from scalp samples also cover resident alphabeta T cells of normal skin.

In its sample, this clone was seen a few times. Its cognate antigen is unknown. RNA, once extracted, was reverse transcribed into cDNA for use as the sequencing template. The data were produced by immunoSEQ multiplex PCR, yet TCRdb's version contains in-frame clones alone and is incomplete. The sample includes about 140,000 clones, 55% of them seen just once. The receptor comes from a human donor in good health. Sequencing was done on a sample of CD4+ T cells sorted from blood.

The CDR3: CASSESGGATGNTIYF. In DNA, the CDR3 is TGTGCCAGCAGTGAGTCGGGAGGGGCCACTGGAAACACCATATATTTT. The chain couples TRBV25-1 to TRBJ1-3; a weak D match, TRBD1 (5 bases). This CDR3 has 16 amino acids. From germline, CDR1 is MGHDK and CDR2 SYGVNS. V gave up 3 bases and J gave up 2 bases, with 14 bases separating them.